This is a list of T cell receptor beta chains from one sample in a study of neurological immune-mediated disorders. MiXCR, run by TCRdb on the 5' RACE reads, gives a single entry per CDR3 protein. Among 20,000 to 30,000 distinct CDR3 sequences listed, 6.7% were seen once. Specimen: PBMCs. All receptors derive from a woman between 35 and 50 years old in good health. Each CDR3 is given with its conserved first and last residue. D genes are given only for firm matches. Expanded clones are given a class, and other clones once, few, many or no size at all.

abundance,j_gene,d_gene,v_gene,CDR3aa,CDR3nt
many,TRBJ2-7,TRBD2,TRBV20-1,CSARGTGDSRLAGWVPFSYEQYF,TGCAGTGCTAGGGGGACGGGGGACAGTCGACTAGCGGGGTGGGTACCTTTCTCCTACGAGCAGTACTTC
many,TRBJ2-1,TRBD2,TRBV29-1,CSVASGSFSTHNEQFF,TGCAGCGTTGCGAGCGGGAGCTTCTCTACCCACAATGAGCAGTTCTTC
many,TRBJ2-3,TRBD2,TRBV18,CASSPKGLAGVGDTQYF,TGTGCCAGCTCACCTAAAGGACTAGCGGGAGTAGGGGATACGCAGTATTTT
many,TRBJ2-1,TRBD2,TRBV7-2,CASSPIQGLAGHNEQFF,TGTGCCAGCAGCCCAATACAGGGACTAGCGGGCCACAATGAGCAGTTCTTC
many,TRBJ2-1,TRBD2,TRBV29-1,CSGTSGYNEQFF,TGCAGCGGGACTAGCGGGTACAATGAGCAGTTCTTC
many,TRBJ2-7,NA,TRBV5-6,CASSFRNEQYF,TGTGCCAGCAGCTTTCGGAACGAGCAGTACTTC
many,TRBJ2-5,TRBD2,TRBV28,CASSQAGVVETQYF,TGTGCCAGCAGTCAAGCGGGAGTTGTTGAGACCCAGTACTTC
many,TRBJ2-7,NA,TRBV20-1,CSAPLREDYEQYF,TGCAGTGCTCCCTTAAGGGAGGACTACGAGCAGTACTTC
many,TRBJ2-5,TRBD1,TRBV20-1,CSAMDRVGEETQYF,TGCAGTGCTATGGACAGGGTGGGAGAAGAGACCCAGTACTTC
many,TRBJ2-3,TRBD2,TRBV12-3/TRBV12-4,CASSPVAGGPVDF,TGTGCCAGCAGTCCAGTAGCGGGAGGGCCCGTGGATTTT
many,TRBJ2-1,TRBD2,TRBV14,CASSQSSRTGGRRFF,TGTGCCAGCAGCCAATCCAGCCGGACGGGAGGGCGGCGGTTCTTC
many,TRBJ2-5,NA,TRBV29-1,CSAGVFRETQYF,TGCAGCGCAGGGGTTTTCAGAGAGACCCAGTACTTC
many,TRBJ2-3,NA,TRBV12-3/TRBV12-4,CASSPDLGRTDTQYF,TGTGCCAGCAGTCCGGACCTAGGGCGCACAGATACGCAGTATTTT
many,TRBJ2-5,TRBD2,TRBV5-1,CASSLVSGSYQETQYF,TGCGCCAGCAGCTTGGTTAGCGGGTCGTACCAAGAGACCCAGTACTTC
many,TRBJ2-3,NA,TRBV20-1,CSAHQTGDTQYF,TGCAGTGCTCATCAAACTGGAGATACGCAGTATTTT
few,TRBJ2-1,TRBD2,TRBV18,CASSPLGLAGDNEQFF,TGTGCCAGCTCACCGTTGGGACTAGCGGGAGACAATGAGCAGTTCTTC
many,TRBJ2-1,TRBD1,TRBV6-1,CASTKGAGSYNEQFF,TGTGCCAGCACCAAGGGGGCAGGTTCTTACAATGAGCAGTTCTTC
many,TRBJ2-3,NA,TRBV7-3,CASSLAVTALTDTQYF,TGTGCCAGCAGCTTGGCGGTGACGGCCCTCACAGATACGCAGTATTTT
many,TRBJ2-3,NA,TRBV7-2,CASSPYSVDTQYF,TGTGCCAGCAGCCCCTACTCCGTAGATACGCAGTATTTT
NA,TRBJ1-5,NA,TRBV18,CASSPTEYSNQPQHF,TGTGCCAGCTCTCCGACAGAGTATAGCAATCAGCCCCAGCATTTT
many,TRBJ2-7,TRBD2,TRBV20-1,CSARWAVAGSYEQYF,TGCAGTGCTAGGTGGGCCGTAGCGGGATCCTACGAGCAGTACTTC
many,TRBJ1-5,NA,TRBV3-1,CASSQDFGNQPQHF,TGTGCCAGCAGCCAAGATTTCGGGAATCAGCCCCAGCATTTT
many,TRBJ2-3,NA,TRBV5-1,CASSLDGVSTDTQYF,TGCGCCAGCAGCTTGGACGGAGTAAGCACAGATACGCAGTATTTT
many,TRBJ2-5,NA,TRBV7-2,CASSFQRPYREETQYF,TGTGCCAGCAGCTTCCAACGACCTTACAGGGAAGAGACCCAGTACTTC
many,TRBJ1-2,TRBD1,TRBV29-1,CSVWTGYGYTF,TGCAGCGTCTGGACAGGGTACGGCTACACCTTC
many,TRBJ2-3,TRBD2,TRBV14,CASSQLAGKGDTQYF,TGTGCCAGCAGCCAGCTAGCGGGAAAGGGAGATACGCAGTATTTT
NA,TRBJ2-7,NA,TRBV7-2,CASSLAAEQYF,TGTGCCAGCAGCTTAGCTGCCGAGCAGTACTTC
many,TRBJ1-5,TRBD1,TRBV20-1,CSAVRDRGLGQPQHF,TGCAGTGCTGTCCGGGACAGGGGTTTGGGCCAGCCCCAGCATTTT
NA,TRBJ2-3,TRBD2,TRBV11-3,CASSSRTSGSSVDTQYF,TGTGCCAGCAGCTCCCGGACTAGCGGGAGTTCAGTAGATACGCAGTATTTT
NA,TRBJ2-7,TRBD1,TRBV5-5,CASSLGQGISYEQYF,TGTGCCAGCAGCTTGGGACAGGGTATAAGCTACGAGCAGTACTTC
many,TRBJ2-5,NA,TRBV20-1,CSAPPARAEETQYF,TGCAGTGCCCCCCCGGCCAGGGCGGAAGAGACCCAGTACTTC
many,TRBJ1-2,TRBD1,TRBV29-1,CSVAAAGQDYGYTF,TGCAGCGTTGCCGCCGCGGGACAGGACTATGGCTACACCTTC
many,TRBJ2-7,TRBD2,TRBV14,CASSQDLGRAYEQYF,TGTGCCAGCAGCCAAGACCTTGGGAGGGCCTACGAGCAGTACTTC
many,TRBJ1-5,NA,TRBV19,CASSPQGWSQPQHF,TGTGCCAGTAGTCCACAGGGATGGAGTCAGCCCCAGCATTTT
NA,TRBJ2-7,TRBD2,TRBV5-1,CASITSGSTYEQYF,TGTGCCAGCATCACCAGCGGGAGCACCTACGAGCAGTACTTC
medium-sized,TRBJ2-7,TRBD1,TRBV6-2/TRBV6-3,CASSTPAGGYEQYF,TGTGCCAGCAGTACCCCCGCAGGGGGCTACGAGCAGTACTTC
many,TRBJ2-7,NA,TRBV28,CASSRILYEQYF,TGTGCCAGCAGCCGGATTCTCTACGAGCAGTACTTC
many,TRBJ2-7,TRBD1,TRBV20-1,CSAQKGGTGRSYEQYF,TGCAGTGCCCAAAAAGGGGGGACAGGGAGAAGCTACGAGCAGTACTTC
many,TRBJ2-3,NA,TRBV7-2,CASSSNTGTDTQYF,TGTGCCAGCAGCTCGAACACAGGGACAGATACGCAGTATTTT
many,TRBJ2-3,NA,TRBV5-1,CASSSELSTDTQYF,TGCGCCAGCAGCTCAGAACTTTCCACAGATACGCAGTATTTT
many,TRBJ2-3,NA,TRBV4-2,CASSQDRVNTDTQYF,TGTGCCAGCAGCCAAGATCGGGTTAACACAGATACGCAGTATTTT
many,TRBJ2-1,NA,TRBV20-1,CSAEQQGITYNEQFF,TGCAGTGCTGAACAACAGGGAATTACCTACAATGAGCAGTTCTTC
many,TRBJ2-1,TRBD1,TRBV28,CASSPGDRSFYNEQFF,TGTGCCAGCAGTCCCGGGGACAGGTCTTTTTACAATGAGCAGTTCTTC
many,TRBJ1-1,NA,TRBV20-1,CSVSGRGQGEAFF,TGCAGTGTCTCGGGCCGGGGGCAGGGTGAAGCTTTCTTT
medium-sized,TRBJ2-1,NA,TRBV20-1,CSASSIGAANYNEQFF,TGCAGTGCTAGTTCTATCGGCGCCGCTAACTACAATGAGCAGTTCTTC